These 27 T cell receptor beta chains share one sample of origin, sequenced in a study of blood T cells in healthy people across ages. Primers used in a second PCR of about 6 to 11 cycles were a sample-barcoded 5' primer and a J-beta primer mix. Via MiXCR, TCRdb re-called the 5' RACE reads, giving one row per CDR3 protein. Of about 1,400,000 distinct CDR3 sequences listed, roughly 60% are singletons. The sequenced sample was blood. The receptors were gathered from a man younger than 35 in good health.

The chain combines TRBV5-1 with TRBJ2-1; D could derive from TRBD1 or TRBD2 (6 bases each). The germline gives CDR1 SGHRS, CDR2 YFSETQ. The V end was cut by 0 bases, the J end by 0 bases, with 19 bases between. The CDR3 loop spans 19 amino acids. CDR3 DNA sequence: TGCGCCAGCAGCTTGGAGGGGGGATTAATTTATAGCTCCTACAATGAGCAGTTCTTC. As protein: CASSLEGGLIYSSYNEQFF.

CDR3 loop: CASSYGESSYEQYF. CDR3 DNA: TGTGCCAGCAGTTACGGGGAAAGCTCCTACGAGCAGTACTTC. V is TRBV6-2 or TRBV6-3 and J is TRBJ2-7; D is ambiguous. This CDR3 is built from 14 residues. The germline V gene encodes CDR1 MNHEY and CDR2 SVGEGT. The V gene lost 2 bases and the J gene lost 0 bases, with 8 bases spanning the gap.

This clonotype was detected only a few times. This chain joins TRBV20-1 and TRBJ2-7; 7 positions agree with TRBD1. The DNA end is more similar to TRBJ2-5, so the J call may be wrong. This CDR3 region has 13 residues. Per the germline V gene, CDR1 is DFQATT and CDR2 is SNEGSKA (reference sequence). The CDR3 DNA is TGCAGTGCTTCGGGACAGCAAATAGAGACCCAGTACTTC. Its protein is CSASGQQIETQYF.

The J gene is TRBJ1-2, the V gene TRBV11-2; D is undetermined. This CDR3 is 14 amino acids long. Germline V lookup: CDR1 SGHAT, CDR2 FQNNGV. V was cut by 1 base and J by 4 bases, with 10 bases left in between. The CDR3 spells CASSLAGGVYGYTF. CDR3 coding DNA: TGTGCCAGCAGCTTAGCCGGTGGTGTCTATGGCTACACCTTC.

Details on this clonotype: This sequence may be a read error, since a much larger clone differs from it by one base. This chain joins TRBV2 and TRBJ2-1, with a tentative D call TRBD1 (6 bases). Matching the DNA end better, TRBJ2-7 makes the J call doubtful. The germline V gene has CDR1 SNHLY and CDR2 FYNNEI. The CDR3 is made up of 16 amino acids. CDR3 sequence: CASSETTDRIYNEQYF. The CDR3 DNA follows: TGTGCCAGCTCCGAGACGACTGACAGGATATACAATGAGCAGTACTTC.

CDR3 amino acids: CASSAVRHNEQFF. The CDR3 bases are TGTGCCAGCTCAGCGGTCAGGCACAATGAGCAGTTCTTC. The chain is built from TRBV6-5 and TRBJ2-1; D possibly corresponds to TRBD2 (5 bases). Germline CDR1 reads MNHEY; CDR2 reads SVGAGI. This CDR3 contains 13 residues. V was cut by 8 bases and J by 5 bases, with 13 bases left in between.

This clonotype was counted between two and nine times. The chain uses TRBV29-1 and TRBJ2-7, with 7 positions matching TRBD1. This CDR3 is 13 amino acids long. From germline, CDR1 is SQVTM and CDR2 ANQGSEA. J gave up 1 base and V 7 bases, and 7 bases lay outside the gene matches. This CDR3 is CSAGTDQSYEQYF. The CDR3, as DNA: TGCAGCGCTGGGACAGATCAGTCCTACGAGCAGTACTTC.

The chain combines TRBV10-3 with TRBJ2-7, with TRBD1 matching over 10 bases. V shed 6 bases, J shed 6 bases, and the junction held 8 bases outside the gene matches. CDR1 is ENHRY, CDR2 SYGVKD, per germline. This CDR3 contains 14 residues. CDR3 nucleotide sequence: TGTGCCATCAGCAACCGGGACAGGGGAGGCGAGCAGTACTTC. Protein: CAISNRDRGGEQYF.

This sequence joins TRBV12-3 or TRBV12-4 and TRBJ2-2, with a tentative D call TRBD2 (5 bases). The CDR3 spans 13 residues. V lost 7 bases, J lost 7 bases, and 13 bases lay in between. The CDR3 nucleotides read TGTGCCAGCAATGCACTCCGGGGCGGGGAGCTGTTTTTT. Protein: CASNALRGGELFF.

The J gene is TRBJ1-4, the V gene TRBV6-6, with D perhaps TRBD1 (5 bases). The germline CDR1 and CDR2 sequences are MNHNY and SVGAGI (reference sequence). The V end lost 2 bases, the J end lost 5 bases, and 12 bases lay between the germline ends. The CDR3 has 15 residues. CDR3 DNA sequence: TGTGCCAGCAGTTACGGGCCGGGACTCAATGAAAAACTGTTTTTT. Amino acid sequence: CASSYGPGLNEKLFF.

The V call is TRBV4-2, the J call TRBJ1-1; D is perhaps TRBD1 (5 bases). Trimming took 3 bases from V and 7 from J, leaving 12 bases between them. The CDR3 is 13 residues long. CDR1 and CDR2 from the germline V gene are LGHNA and YNFKEQ. The CDR3 spells CASSQQVRGEAFF. CDR3 in DNA: TGTGCCAGCAGCCAGCAGGTGAGGGGTGAAGCTTTCTTT.

The genes are TRBV6-1 and TRBJ1-4, with D possibly TRBD1 on 5 matching bases. The germline gives CDR1 MNHNS, CDR2 SASEGT. The V gene lost 8 bases and the J gene lost 5 bases, with 12 bases spanning the gap. This CDR3 contains 13 residues. The CDR3 DNA is TGTGCCAGCGCACCAGGGAGAAATGAAAAACTGTTTTTT. Its protein is CASAPGRNEKLFF.

This clonotype was picked up a small number of times. This chain connects TRBV20-1 to TRBJ1-6, with D possibly matching TRBD1 (5 bases). The CDR3 covers 13 residues. Germline V lookup: CDR1 DFQATT, CDR2 SNEGSKA (reference sequence). Trimming took off 5 bases at V and 5 bases at J, with 10 bases between the two ends. The CDR3, as DNA: TGCAGTGCTGAGGGGCCCAATAATTCACCCCTCCACTTT. Its protein product is CSAEGPNNSPLHF.

This clonotype was counted a few times. The chain is built from TRBV20-1 and TRBJ2-7; D possibly corresponds to TRBD1 (6 bases). Trimming removed 1 base from V and 0 bases from J, with 16 bases in between. This CDR3 region has 16 residues. Germline loops: CDR1 DFQATT, CDR2 SNEGSKA (reference sequence). The CDR3 DNA follows: TGCAGTGCTAGAGGCTTGACAGGCGTCAGCTCCTACGAGCAGTACTTC. This translates into CSARGLTGVSSYEQYF.

The CDR3 bases are TGTGCCAGCAGCTGGGGGACAGGAGAAAGTTCCTATGGCTACACCTTC. Protein sequence: CASSWGTGESSYGYTF. This chain joins TRBV5-6 and TRBJ1-2, with 8 bases lining up with TRBD1. Trimming took 3 bases from V and 4 from J; bases not matched to a gene: 11. The CDR3 contains 16 residues. Germline CDR1 SGHDT, CDR2 YYEEEE.

As for this clonotype: The junction differs from germline at one of its ends, possibly a read error. V usage is TRBV4-3 and J usage is TRBJ2-1, with 11 positions matching TRBD2. CDR3 length equals 17 residues. CDR1 is LGHNA, CDR2 YSLEER, per germline. The CDR3 spells CASSQDMASGGNKEQFF. The CDR3 DNA follows: TGCGCCAGCAGCCAAGATATGGCTAGCGGGGGGAACAAGGAGCAGTTCTTC.

Turning to this clonotype: Relative to the germline gene, one junction end is altered; a read error may explain this. The chain combines TRBV11-2 with TRBJ2-1, with D tentatively TRBD1 (6 bases). CDR1 is SGHAT and CDR2 is FQNNGV in the germline V gene. The CDR3 has 17 amino acids. The DNA for the CDR3 is TGTGCCAGCAGCCTATACCGGACAGCCGTCTCCTACGATGAGCAGTTCTTC. This encodes CASSLYRTAVSYDEQFF.

J is TRBJ1-2 and V is TRBV3-1; 10 positions agree with TRBD1. This CDR3 has 14 residues. V gave up 3 bases and J gave up 8 bases; unmatched junction bases: 6. The germline gives CDR1 LGHDT, CDR2 YNNKEL (reference sequence). The CDR3 loop is CASSQDRGIVGYTF. The DNA of the CDR3 is TGTGCCAGCAGCCAGGACAGGGGGATTGTGGGCTACACCTTC.

The rearrangement uses TRBV10-3 and TRBJ2-1, with D perhaps TRBD2 (5 bases). The CDR3 runs 14 residues. Germline CDR1 is ENHRY and CDR2 is SYGVKD. Deletions cut 4 bases from V and 1 base from J, with 8 bases between. In DNA form, the CDR3 reads TGTGCCATCAGTGGAGCGGAATCCTACAATGAGCAGTTCTTC. Amino acid sequence: CAISGAESYNEQFF.

Turning to this clonotype: The junction differs from germline at one of its ends, possibly a read error. The chain recombines TRBV28 with TRBJ1-1; D is unclear. The CDR3 is 13 residues long. The germline V gene has CDR1 MDHEN and CDR2 SYDVKM. The CDR3 loop is CASILLIRVGAFF. The CDR3 region has the DNA TGTGCCAGCATTTTACTAATTCGGGTCGGAGCTTTCTTT.

The chain has TRBV6-6 and TRBJ2-1, with 9 bases matching TRBD1. The DNA end is a closer match to TRBJ2-7, so the J assignment may be wrong. In germline, CDR1 is MNHNY, CDR2 SVGAGI (reference sequence). The CDR3 spans 16 residues. The CDR3 DNA is TGTGCCAGCAGTTATGGGGGACAGGGCTTCTCCTACGAGCAGTACTTC. It translates to CASSYGGQGFSYEQYF.

This chain links TRBV7-9 with TRBJ1-4, with no clear D. Trimming left V 3 bases short and J 8 bases short, with 7 bases between. This CDR3 has 12 residues. Germline CDR1 SEHNR, CDR2 FQNEAQ (reference sequence). The CDR3 here is CASSFNGEKLFF. The CDR3 region has the DNA TGTGCCAGCAGCTTTAACGGGGAAAAACTGTTTTTT.

The count of this clonotype is one. The V and J genes are TRBV29-1 and TRBJ2-3; D is possibly TRBD2 (6 bases). Germline V gene sequence: CDR1 SQVTM, CDR2 ANQGSEA. The CDR3 is 13 residues long. Trimming removed 8 bases from V and 1 base from J, with 13 bases in between. The CDR3 region is CSFEDYGTDTQYF. In nucleotides, the CDR3 is TGCAGCTTCGAGGACTACGGCACAGATACGCAGTATTTT.

The rearrangement uses TRBV27 and TRBJ2-1; D remains ambiguous. V was trimmed by 4 bases and J by 6 bases, leaving 10 bases between them. The CDR3 covers 13 residues. Looked up from germline, CDR1 is MNHEY and CDR2 is SMNVEV (reference sequence). The CDR3 DNA sequence: TGTGCCAGCAGTTACCAAGACTTCAATGAGCAGTTCTTC. Residues: CASSYQDFNEQFF.

This clonotype turned up a few times. The chain carries TRBV5-5 and TRBJ1-2; D uncertain. Germline values: CDR1 SGHKS, CDR2 YYEKEE (reference sequence). V lost 5 bases and J 3 bases, leaving 8 bases between the germline ends. The CDR3 consists of 12 residues. CDR3 bases: TGTGCCAGCAGTTCGGACGACTATGGCTACACCTTC. It is translated as CASSSDDYGYTF. Complete variable domain (other parts from reference TRBV5-5 and TRBJ1-2): DAGVTQSPTHLIKTRGQQVTLRCSPISGHKSVSWYQQVLGQGPQFIFQYYEKEERGRGNFPDRFSARQFPNYSSELNVNALLLGDSALYLCASSSDDYGYTFGSGTRLTVV.

This clonotype was seen a handful of times. V usage is TRBV7-2 and J usage is TRBJ2-5, with 7 nucleotides matching TRBD1. The CDR3 runs to 15 residues. Losses at the gene ends were 5 bases for V and 2 bases for J; bases not matched to a gene: 8. The V gene's germline CDR1 is SGHTA and CDR2 FQGNSA. The CDR3: CASSNMGQLQETQYF. The CDR3 nucleotides are TGTGCCAGCAGCAACATGGGACAGCTACAAGAGACCCAGTACTTC.

This sequence joins TRBV5-3 and TRBJ2-1; tentatively, D is TRBD1 or TRBD2 (5 bases each). TRBV5-3 carries the ORF label, with uncertain function. Trimming took off 9 bases at V and 5 bases at J, with 9 bases between the two ends. The CDR3 runs 11 residues. CDR3 bases: TGTGCCACTGGGACCCACAATGAGCAGTTCTTC. Translating gives CATGTHNEQFF.